The present T cell receptor (beta chain) was sequenced within a study of regulatory T cells in long-lasting Graves disease. Germline V lookup: CDR1 MNHEY, CDR2 SMNVEV (reference sequence). The V gene lost 3 bases and the J gene lost 13 bases, with 22 bases spanning the gap. CDR3 length equals 16 residues. Arm-PCR with iRepertoire HTBI primers amplified the CDR3 regions for these TCR beta libraries. TCRdb re-derived calls from the multiplex PCR reads in MiXCR, one entry per CDR3 protein. The sample includes 500,000 to 700,000 distinct CDR3 sequences, roughly 15% of them seen just once. This clonotype was found a few times. Time point in this sample: newly diagnosed GD, antithyroid drugs for less than 3 months. Scientists built the TCR library using RNA that was extracted from PBMCs. This sample also belongs to another study, concerning T cells in Graves' hyperthyroidism and ophthalmopathy.

This sequence joins TRBV27 and TRBJ1-6; unclear D gene. Material: peripheral blood mononuclear cells (PBMCs), obtained at new diagnosis, from a patient treated with antithyroid drugs. This receptor was taken from a woman aged 30 to 39 with Graves disease. Written as DNA, the CDR3 is TGTGCCAGCAGTTTTTCTCCCCCTCTGACGGGTTTGCCCCTCCACTTT. It specifies CASSFSPPLTGLPLHF.